Below are 30 T cell receptor beta chains sequenced from a single sample in a study of cytomegalovirus exposure and HLA in healthy donors. Primers for the PCR totalled 60 Vbeta and 13 Jbeta. The protocol was immunoSEQ multiplex PCR, while the TCRdb copy is restricted to in-frame clones and leaves out a portion. The sample carries 130,000 or so clones, 8.5% to 10% recorded once. Sequencing was performed on PBMCs. These receptors were obtained from a man aged 35-49 years in good health and CMV-seronegative.

This clone was seen a few times. The chain has TRBV7-9 and TRBJ1-4; the D gene is possibly TRBD1 (5 bases). Germline assignment: CDR1 SEHNR and CDR2 FQNEAQ (reference sequence). With 11 bases removed from V and 4 bases from J, the gap between germline ends came to 20 bases. The CDR3 sequence is 15 residues long. The CDR3 sequence: CAAGPSRTGNEKLFF. Here the CDR3 DNA reads TGTGCCGCGGGGCCATCCCGAACGGGTAATGAAAAACTGTTTTTT.

The chain is built from TRBV15 and TRBJ2-5, with TRBD2 matching over 7 bases. Germline V gives CDR1 LNHNV, CDR2 YYDKDF (reference sequence). Trimming at V came to 4 bases and at J to 1 base, leaving 6 bases not matched to a gene. The CDR3 totals 15 residues. As DNA, the CDR3 is TGTGCCACCAGCACTACTAGCGACTCCCAAGAGACCCAGTACTTC. Its protein product is CATSTTSDSQETQYF.

This clone showed up just a few times. The chain combines TRBV6-1 with TRBJ1-3; D is ambiguous. The CDR3 is made up of 12 amino acids. The ends were cut back, 4 bases at V and 3 bases at J, with 4 bases in the middle. The germline V gene has CDR1 MNHNS and CDR2 SASEGT. The DNA for the CDR3 is TGTGCCAGCAGTGCGGGTGGAAACACCATATATTTT. It is translated as CASSAGGNTIYF.

The sample holds many counts of this clone. The V gene is TRBV5-5, the J gene TRBJ1-6; 10 positions match TRBD1. CDR3 length: 14 amino acids. Per the germline V gene, CDR1 is SGHKS and CDR2 is YYEKEE (reference sequence). The J segment lost 11 bases and the V segment lost 5 bases, leaving 7 bases of the junction unmatched. CDR3 bases: TGTGCCAGCAGGGCCGGGACAGGGGCTACACCCCTCCACTTT. Translated: CASRAGTGATPLHF.

The chain couples TRBV7-2 to TRBJ1-5, with TRBD1 identical over 7 bases. Germline CDR1 and CDR2: SGHTA and FQGNSA. The V segment lost 6 bases and the J segment 2 bases; nucleotides outside the gene matches: 7. The CDR3 sequence is 15 residues long. The CDR3 DNA follows: TGTGCCAGCAGGCGACAGGGAATGGGCAATCAGCCCCAGCATTTT. This codes for CASRRQGMGNQPQHF. Full variable domain (missing parts from reference TRBV7-2 and TRBJ1-5): GAGVSQSPSNKVTEKGKDVELRCDPISGHTALYWYRQSLGQGLEFLIYFQGNSAPDKSGLPSDRFSAERTGGSVSTLTIQRTQQEDSAVYLCASRRQGMGNQPQHFGDGTRLSIL.

CDR3 bases: TGTGCCAGCGCGCTCAGCGGTGGCGGGGAGACCCAGTACTTC. Amino acid sequence: CASALSGGGETQYF. The chain uses TRBV7-9 and TRBJ2-5; possible D gene TRBD2, 5 bases. The V gene lost 8 bases and the J gene lost 5 bases, with 18 bases spanning the gap. The length of the CDR3 is 14 residues. Looked up from germline, CDR1 is SEHNR and CDR2 is FQNEAQ (reference sequence).

This clone occurred a few times. The gene calls are TRBV6-1 and TRBJ2-5; 14 positions agree with TRBD2. The CDR3 is made up of 18 amino acids. V gave up 2 bases and J gave up 3 bases; unmatched junction bases: 8. Germline values: CDR1 MNHNS, CDR2 SASEGT. For the CDR3, the DNA is TGTGCCAGCAGTGAACCACGACTAGCGGGGGGGCCGGAAGAGACCCAGTACTTC. This gives the protein CASSEPRLAGGPEETQYF.

The chain recombines TRBV19 with TRBJ2-7; D perhaps matches TRBD1 (6 bases). The CDR3 runs to 15 residues. Germline CDR1 and CDR2: LNHDA and SQIVND (reference sequence). Trimming stripped 3 bases from V and 1 base from J, with 13 bases between. The CDR3 bases are TGTGCCAGTAGTATCACCGGGACAACTTCCTACGAGCAGTACTTC. This gives the protein CASSITGTTSYEQYF. Full variable domain (rest looked up from reference TRBV19 and TRBJ2-7): DGGITQSPKYLFRKEGQNVTLSCEQNLNHDAMYWYRQDPGQGLRLIYYSQIVNDFQKGDIAEGYSVSREKKESFPLTVTSAQKNPTAFYLCASSITGTTSYEQYFGPGTRLTVT.

This clone was found a few times. The chain combines TRBV27 with TRBJ2-2, with 12 nucleotides matching TRBD2. Trimming cost V 4 bases and J 3 bases; bases outside gene matches: 9. Germline CDR1 and CDR2: MNHEY and SMNVEV (reference sequence). The CDR3 has 18 residues. The DNA of the CDR3 is TGTGCCAGCAGTTCCTCGACTAGCGGGGGAGGTTACACCGGGGAGCTGTTTTTT. It specifies CASSSSTSGGGYTGELFF.

This chain joins TRBV25-1 and TRBJ1-1; D is ambiguous. The germline V and J ends were trimmed by 7 bases and 8 bases, with 17 bases remaining between them. The CDR3 consists of 13 residues. Germline CDR1 is MGHDK and CDR2 is SYGVNS. The CDR3 DNA sequence: TGTGCCAGCACCGATCGGTTGGAGTCCGAAGCTTTCTTT. Amino acid sequence: CASTDRLESEAFF. The entire variable domain, with the rest obtained from reference TRBV25-1 and TRBJ1-1, is as follows: EADIYQTPRYLVIGTGKKITLECSQTMGHDKMYWYQQDPGMELHLIHYSYGVNSTEKGDLSSESTVSRIRTEHFPLTLESARPSHTSQYLCASTDRLESEAFFGQGTRLTVV.

The chain has TRBV9 and TRBJ2-2; 9 bases are a match to TRBD1. CDR3 length: 16 amino acids. The germline CDR1 and CDR2 sequences are SGDLS and YYNGEE. The trim removed 3 bases at V and 4 bases at J, leaving 7 bases unmatched. The CDR3 DNA sequence: TGTGCCAGCAGCGCGTGGGGACAGGGTGGCACCGGGGAGCTGTTTTTT. It specifies CASSAWGQGGTGELFF.

This clone was seen more than once but under ten times. The genes are TRBV7-7 and TRBJ2-7, with D tentatively TRBD2 (6 bases). This CDR3 comprises 13 residues. V gave up 5 bases and J gave up 6 bases, with 14 bases separating them. The germline gives CDR1 SSHAT, CDR2 FNYEAQ (reference sequence). This chain's CDR3 is CASSPGGAAEQYF. The CDR3 nucleotides are TGTGCCAGCAGCCCCGGAGGGGCGGCCGAGCAGTACTTC.

Only a few counts were recorded for this clone. V is TRBV5-6 and J is TRBJ2-5; D is undetermined. Deletions cut 3 bases from V and 4 bases from J, with 19 bases between. Germline CDR1 and CDR2: SGHDT and YYEEEE. The CDR3 totals 16 residues. The CDR3 reads CASSYYGPGVGETQYF. CDR3 bases: TGTGCCAGCAGCTACTATGGTCCCGGTGTGGGAGAGACCCAGTACTTC.

The V call is TRBV6-5, the J call TRBJ2-3; no firm D call. V was shortened by 2 bases and J by 1 base, with 10 bases between the two germline ends. The length of the CDR3 is 15 residues. CDR1 is MNHEY and CDR2 is SVGAGI in the germline V gene. CDR3 amino acids: CASSYNYRGTDTQYF. The CDR3 nucleotides read TGTGCCAGCAGTTACAACTACCGGGGCACAGATACGCAGTATTTT.

The gene calls are TRBV11-3 and TRBJ2-2; D gene uncertain. Between the trimmed V and J ends, which lost 5 bases and 6 bases, there was a span of 13 bases. This CDR3 has 14 residues. CDR1 and CDR2 from the germline V gene are SGHNT and YENEEA. Here the CDR3 reads CASSHQFFPGELFF. Written as DNA, the CDR3 is TGTGCCAGCAGCCATCAGTTTTTCCCCGGGGAGCTGTTTTTT.

Only a few counts were recorded for this clone. This chain uses TRBV7-9 with TRBJ1-6; D possibly corresponds to TRBD1 (5 bases). The CDR3 runs 14 residues. The V end was cut by 5 bases, the J end by 6 bases, with 11 bases between. Germline CDR1 is SEHNR and CDR2 is FQNEAQ (reference sequence). This CDR3 is CASSPPGGNSPLHF. Written as DNA, the CDR3 is TGTGCCAGCAGCCCCCCCGGGGGTAATTCACCCCTCCACTTT.

This clone showed up just a few times. At one end, the junction sequence differs from germline, possibly due to a read error. J is TRBJ2-3 and V is TRBV6-6; TRBD2 aligns across 8 bases. This CDR3 has 15 amino acids. In germline, CDR1 is MNHNY, CDR2 SVGAGI (reference sequence). The CDR3 coding sequence is TGTGCCAGCAGTGACTCCGCCGGGGGGGCAGATACGCAGTATTTT. It codes for CASSDSAGGADTQYF.

The rearrangement joins TRBV29-1 to TRBJ2-2; D ambiguous. From germline, CDR1 is SQVTM and CDR2 ANQGSEA. V was clipped by 7 bases and J by 4 bases, with 10 bases between them. This CDR3 has 12 residues. The CDR3 sequence: CSGRFLTGELFF. CDR3 bases: TGCAGCGGCAGGTTCCTCACCGGGGAGCTGTTTTTT.

This clone was observed a few times. This chain connects TRBV9 to TRBJ2-6; a possible D gene is TRBD1 (5 bases). Germline CDR1 SGDLS, CDR2 YYNGEE. V lost 4 bases and J lost 4, with 18 bases in between. The CDR3 spans 17 residues. CDR3 loop: CASSTQPQGSGANVLTF. Written as DNA, the CDR3 is TGTGCCAGCAGCACCCAACCTCAGGGTTCCGGGGCCAACGTCCTGACTTTC.

The chain uses TRBV7-2 and TRBJ2-7, with D maybe TRBD1 (6 bases). Germline V gene data show CDR1 as SGHTA and CDR2 as FQGNSA. The CDR3 has 17 residues. The V end lost 2 bases, the J end lost 3 bases, and 20 bases lay between the germline ends. The CDR3 region has the DNA TGTGCCAGCAGCTTAATATTGTGGGGACGGGGACACTACGAGCAGTACTTC. Amino acids: CASSLILWGRGHYEQYF.

A few counts support this clone. V gene TRBV19 combines with J gene TRBJ2-1; D is possibly TRBD2 (5 bases). CDR1 and CDR2 (germline): LNHDA, SQIVND (reference sequence). Between the trimmed V and J ends, which lost 4 bases and 3 bases, there was a span of 7 bases. The CDR3 length is 13 residues. The CDR3 nucleotides are TGTGCCAGTAGTACTAGCTTCTACAATGAGCAGTTCTTC. Encoded protein: CASSTSFYNEQFF. Based on the CDR3 plus reference TRBV19 and TRBJ2-1, the full variable domain is DGGITQSPKYLFRKEGQNVTLSCEQNLNHDAMYWYRQDPGQGLRLIYYSQIVNDFQKGDIAEGYSVSREKKESFPLTVTSAQKNPTAFYLCASSTSFYNEQFFGPGTRLTVL.

The chain links TRBV6-6 to TRBJ2-3; 7 bases match TRBD2. In germline, CDR1 is MNHNY, CDR2 SVGAGI (reference sequence). The CDR3 consists of 14 residues. V lost 5 bases and J lost 6; bases outside the gene matches: 8. The CDR3 region is CASSGGGPLDTQYF. The CDR3 region has the DNA TGTGCCAGCAGTGGCGGGGGTCCGTTGGATACGCAGTATTTT.

This clone was recorded a few times. The J gene is TRBJ2-1, the V gene TRBV19, with 8 bases that match TRBD2. V gave up 3 bases and J gave up 2 bases; unmatched junction bases: 3. The V gene's germline CDR1 is LNHDA and CDR2 SQIVND (reference sequence). This CDR3 region has 15 residues. Here the CDR3 reads CASSMPAGAYNEQFF. CDR3 bases: TGTGCCAGTAGTATGCCAGCGGGGGCCTACAATGAGCAGTTCTTC. The full variable domain, rest sourced from reference TRBV19 and TRBJ2-1, is DGGITQSPKYLFRKEGQNVTLSCEQNLNHDAMYWYRQDPGQGLRLIYYSQIVNDFQKGDIAEGYSVSREKKESFPLTVTSAQKNPTAFYLCASSMPAGAYNEQFFGPGTRLTVL.

This clone was detected a few times. This chain joins TRBV7-8 and TRBJ1-5; TRBD1 is a possible D gene (5 bases). Germline V CDR1 and CDR2: SGHVS, FQNEAQ. V lost 1 base and J 0 bases, leaving 10 bases between the germline ends. This CDR3 is built from 16 residues. In DNA, the CDR3 is TGTGCCAGCAGCTTAGATTGGGGGGATAGCAATCAGCCCCAGCATTTT. Translation gives CASSLDWGDSNQPQHF. Drawing the rest from reference TRBV7-8 and TRBJ1-5, the complete variable domain is GAGVSQSPRYKVAKRGQDVALRCDPISGHVSLFWYQQALGQGPEFLTYFQNEAQLDKSGLPSDRFFAERPEGSVSTLKIQRTQQEDSAVYLCASSLDWGDSNQPQHFGDGTRLSIL.

In this sample, this clone turned up a few times. V and J are TRBV19 and TRBJ2-7; D remains ambiguous. Germline CDR1 and CDR2: LNHDA and SQIVND (reference sequence). V gave up 3 bases and J gave up 3 bases, with 9 bases separating them. The CDR3 spans 13 residues. For the CDR3, the DNA is TGTGCCAGTAGTATGGCCGGGTTCTACGAGCAGTACTTC. Protein: CASSMAGFYEQYF. The whole variable domain, remainder taken from reference TRBV19 and TRBJ2-7, is DGGITQSPKYLFRKEGQNVTLSCEQNLNHDAMYWYRQDPGQGLRLIYYSQIVNDFQKGDIAEGYSVSREKKESFPLTVTSAQKNPTAFYLCASSMAGFYEQYFGPGTRLTVT.

There are a few counts of this clone. The genes are TRBV28 and TRBJ1-1; 11 positions match TRBD1. The V and J ends lost 5 bases and 3 bases, in that order; junction bases with no gene match: 5. The germline V gene encodes CDR1 MDHEN and CDR2 SYDVKM. This CDR3 contains 15 residues. As DNA, the CDR3 is TGTGCCAGCAGTCCACAGGGACAGGGGGACACTGAAGCTTTCTTT. Residues: CASSPQGQGDTEAFF.

This clone occurred a few times. The rearrangement joins TRBV5-1 to TRBJ1-2, with 9 positions matching TRBD1. After removal of 5 bases from V and 0 bases from J, the junction contained 11 bases not matched to a gene. This CDR3 has 17 residues. The germline V gene has CDR1 SGHRS and CDR2 YFSETQ. CDR3 DNA sequence: TGCGCCAGCAGTTATTCCTCGGGGACAGGGCCTAACTATGGCTACACCTTC. This codes for CASSYSSGTGPNYGYTF.

This clone was observed at least ten times. The J gene is TRBJ2-7, the V gene TRBV6-4, with TRBD1 identical over 7 bases. The CDR3 is 14 residues long. The J segment lost 1 base and the V segment lost 2 bases, leaving 2 bases of the junction unmatched. Germline lookup yields CDR1 MRHNA and CDR2 SNTAGT. CDR3 amino acids: CASSDTGESYEQYF. The CDR3 nucleotides read TGTGCCAGCAGTGACACAGGGGAATCCTACGAGCAGTACTTC.

This clone was found a few times. V is TRBV7-8 and J is TRBJ1-4; no definite D call. Trimming took off 5 bases at V and 4 bases at J, with 14 bases between the two ends. Germline V gene sequence: CDR1 SGHVS, CDR2 FQNEAQ. The CDR3 is 15 amino acids. The CDR3 here is CASSKQNDDNEKLFF. For the CDR3, the DNA is TGTGCCAGCAGCAAACAAAATGATGATAATGAAAAACTGTTTTTT.

This clone has more than one count but fewer than ten. The chain carries TRBV9 and TRBJ1-1; the D is unclear. The CDR3 consists of 16 residues. The ends were cut back, 4 bases at V and 4 bases at J, with 20 bases in the middle. Germline V gives CDR1 SGDLS, CDR2 YYNGEE. In DNA form, the CDR3 reads TGTGCCAGCAGCCCCAGGACCGGTAGGGAGGCCACTGAAGCTTTCTTT. Its translation: CASSPRTGREATEAFF. Supplemented by reference TRBV9 and TRBJ1-1, the full variable domain reads DSGVTQTPKHLITATGQRVTLRCSPRSGDLSVYWYQQSLDQGLQFLIQYYNGEERAKGNILERFSAQQFPDLHSELNLSSLELGDSALYFCASSPRTGREATEAFFGQGTRLTVV.